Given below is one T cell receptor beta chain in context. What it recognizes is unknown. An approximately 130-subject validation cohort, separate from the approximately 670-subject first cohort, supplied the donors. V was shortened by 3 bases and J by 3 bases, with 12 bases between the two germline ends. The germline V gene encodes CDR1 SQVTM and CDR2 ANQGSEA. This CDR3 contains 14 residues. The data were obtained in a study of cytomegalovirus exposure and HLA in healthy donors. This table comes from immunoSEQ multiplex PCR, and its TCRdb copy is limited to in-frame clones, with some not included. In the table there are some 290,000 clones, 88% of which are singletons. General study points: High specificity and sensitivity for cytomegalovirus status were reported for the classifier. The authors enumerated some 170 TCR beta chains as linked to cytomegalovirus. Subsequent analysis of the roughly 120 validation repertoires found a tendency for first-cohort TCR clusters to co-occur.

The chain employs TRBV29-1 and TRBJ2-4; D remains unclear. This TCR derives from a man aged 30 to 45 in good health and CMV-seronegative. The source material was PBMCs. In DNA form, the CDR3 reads TGCAGCGTTGATTCGGTAAACGACAAAAACATTCAGTACTTC. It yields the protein CSVDSVNDKNIQYF.